This T cell receptor (beta chain) stems from a study of control samples from healthy donors and cancer patients. TCRdb's table, derived via immunoSEQ multiplex PCR, lists solely in-frame clones and lacks some. The sample holds around 150,000 clones, around nine tenths seen once. CDR1 is LNHDA and CDR2 is SQIVND in the germline V gene (reference sequence). This CDR3 region has 17 residues. Trimming pared 5 bases from V and 0 bases from J, leaving 18 bases between. The sequencing sample was made of blood. The origin of this receptor is a man younger than 35 in good health. V is TRBV19 and J is TRBJ2-3; D is unclear. CDR3 region: CASSPLKTGTSTDTQYF. The CDR3 bases are TGTGCCAGTAGTCCTCTTAAGACTGGCACAAGCACAGATACGCAGTATTTT.